This T cell receptor (beta chain) was recorded in a study of beta chain features in type 1 diabetes. The whole isolated RNA underwent reverse transcription, so sequencing captured expressed TCRB transcripts. Clones were read by immunoSEQ multiplex PCR, and TCRdb kept only the in-frame ones, dropping some. This sample has a few hundred thousand clones, with roughly an eighth found just once. Every participating donor gave one draw, a heparinised blood sample averaging about 120 mL. Trimming pared 2 bases from V and 4 bases from J, leaving 26 bases between. CDR1 is SGHTA and CDR2 is FQGNSA in the germline V gene. There are 19 residues in the CDR3. This clone was observed a few times. Its antigen is unknown. General study points: Junctions at VDJ sites from type 1 diabetes patients had fewer insertions and more deletions. In every one of the four CD4+ subsets, TCRB CDR3s were moderately but significantly shorter in Type 1 diabetes patients.

The sample taken for sequencing was naive CD4+ T cells from blood. The V call is TRBV7-2, the J call TRBJ1-2; possible D gene TRBD1, 6 bases. The TCR originated in a man under 40 with type 1 diabetes. CDR3 DNA sequence: TGTGCCAGCAGCTTAAGTTTCCGGGACCCACCGGGACACGGCTATGGCTACACCTTC. Protein: CASSLSFRDPPGHGYGYTF.